This entry concerns a single T cell receptor (delta chain). The data are from a study of human gamma delta and Vdelta1 T cells. TCRdb re-called clones from the PCR reads via CATT. Among some 4,000 delta-chain clones listed, 24% were seen once. Trimming pared 5 bases from V and 0 bases from J, leaving 16 bases between. Germline V gene lookup returns CDR1 TSWWSYY and CDR2 QGS. The CDR3 is 16 residues long. Sequenced input: naive CD27+ Vdelta1 gamma-delta T cells from blood. The sequence was collected from a human donor in good health. The V gene is TRDV1, the J gene TRDJ1; D is possibly TRDD2 (5 bases). The CDR3 DNA is TGTGCTCTTGGGTCATCTTCCCCGGGTTACACCGATAAACTCATCTTT. The encoded protein is CALGSSSPGYTDKLIF.